This record covers a single T cell receptor (beta chain). The authors' processing: Reference gene primer amplification gave estimated nucleated cell counts. TCRdb keeps only in-frame clones here, not all; method: immunoSEQ multiplex PCR. The DNA gave D and trimming, while V, J and clone size come from that table. The sample shows fewer than 200,000 clones, around 83% of them seen only once. Trimming cost V 1 base and J 16 bases; bases outside gene matches: 7. CDR3 length: 13 residues. Germline loops: CDR1 MNHEY, CDR2 SVGEGT. This sample was included in a study of blood T cell repertoires in COVID-19. Study-wide background: T cells, B-cell-depleted T cells, or PBMCs supplied cDNA or gDNA.

Specimen: peripheral blood. The chain joins TRBV6-2 or TRBV6-3 to TRBJ2-1, with TRBD2 matching 10 bases. This clonotype originated in a woman aged 70-85 years with COVID-19, enrolled during active disease. CDR3 bases: TGTGCCAGCAGTTACTTCCTAGCGGGAGAAATCTTCTTC. This encodes CASSYFLAGEIFF.